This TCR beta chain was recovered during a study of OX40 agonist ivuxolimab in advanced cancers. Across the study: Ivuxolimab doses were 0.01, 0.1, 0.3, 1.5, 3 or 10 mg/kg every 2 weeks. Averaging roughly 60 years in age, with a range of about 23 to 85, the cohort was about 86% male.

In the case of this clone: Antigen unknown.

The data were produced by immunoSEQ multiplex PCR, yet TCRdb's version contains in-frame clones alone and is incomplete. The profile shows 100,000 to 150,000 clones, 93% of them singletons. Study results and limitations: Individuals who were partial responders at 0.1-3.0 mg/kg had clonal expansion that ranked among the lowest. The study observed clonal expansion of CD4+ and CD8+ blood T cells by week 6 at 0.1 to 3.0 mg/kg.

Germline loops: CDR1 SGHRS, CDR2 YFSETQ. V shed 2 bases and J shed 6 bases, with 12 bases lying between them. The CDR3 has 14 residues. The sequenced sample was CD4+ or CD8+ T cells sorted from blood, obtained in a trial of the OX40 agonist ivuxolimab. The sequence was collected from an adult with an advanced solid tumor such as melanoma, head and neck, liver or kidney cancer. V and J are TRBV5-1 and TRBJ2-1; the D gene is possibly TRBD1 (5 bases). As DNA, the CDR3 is TGCGCCAGCAGCTTAGGGGTGTCCAGCAATGAGCAGTTCTTC. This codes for CASSLGVSSNEQFF.